These T cell receptor beta chains were read from a single sample in a study of PD-L1 blockade in urothelial cancer. Profiling relied on immunoSEQ multiplex PCR, and the TCRdb table lists in-frame clones only, not all of them. The profile shows 35,000 to 45,000 clones, 91% of them singletons. Sample: PBMCs, taken around atezolizumab (anti-PD-L1) treatment. These receptors were taken from a woman aged 60-75 years with urothelial cancer. Both conserved end residues are part of each CDR3. The D gene is left open where the match is weak. Size values are once, few and many counts, or a class for expanded clones, and some rows have none.

j_call: TRBJ2-1
v_call: TRBV14
d_call: TRBD1
clone_size: NA
cdr3_aa: CASSPWTGGKFF
cdr3_nt: TGTGCCAGCAGCCCGTGGACAGGGGGGAAGTTCTTC

j_call: TRBJ2-7
v_call: TRBV9
d_call: TRBD1
clone_size: NA
cdr3_aa: CASSVVGTGGNEQYF
cdr3_nt: TGTGCCAGCAGCGTAGTAGGGACAGGGGGTAACGAGCAGTACTTC

j_call: TRBJ2-5
v_call: TRBV7-9
d_call: TRBD1
clone_size: NA
cdr3_aa: CASSGWGQAQETQYF
cdr3_nt: TGTGCCAGCAGCGGCTGGGGACAGGCCCAAGAGACCCAGTACTTC

j_call: TRBJ1-2
v_call: TRBV28
d_call: NA
clone_size: NA
cdr3_aa: CASSPPHISGMSGYTF
cdr3_nt: TGTGCCAGCAGTCCCCCTCATATCTCAGGAATGAGCGGCTACACCTTC

j_call: TRBJ1-2
v_call: TRBV5-4
d_call: TRBD1
clone_size: NA
cdr3_aa: CASSPGQAYGYTF
cdr3_nt: TGTGCCAGCAGCCCAGGACAGGCCTATGGCTACACCTTC

j_call: TRBJ2-1
v_call: TRBV6-5
d_call: NA
clone_size: NA
cdr3_aa: CASSYRPGVSFNEQFF
cdr3_nt: TGTGCCAGCAGTTACCGACCAGGGGTGTCGTTCAATGAGCAGTTCTTC

j_call: TRBJ2-1
v_call: TRBV4-2
d_call: TRBD2
clone_size: once
cdr3_aa: CASSPSSEREYYEQFF
cdr3_nt: TGTGCCAGCAGCCCGTCGAGCGAGCGGGAGTACTATGAGCAGTTCTTC

j_call: TRBJ2-6
v_call: TRBV15
d_call: NA
clone_size: NA
cdr3_aa: CATSSALAANVLTF
cdr3_nt: TGTGCCACCAGTTCGGCCCTAGCGGCCAACGTCCTGACTTTC

j_call: TRBJ2-7
v_call: TRBV29-1
d_call: TRBD2
clone_size: NA
cdr3_aa: CSVERAQETTSGIGNEQYF
cdr3_nt: TGCAGCGTTGAAAGAGCACAGGAGACGACTAGCGGGATAGGAAACGAGCAGTACTTC

j_call: TRBJ1-4
v_call: TRBV27
d_call: NA
clone_size: NA
cdr3_aa: CASSLRLSGEGEKLFF
cdr3_nt: TGTGCCAGCAGTTTACGTCTCTCAGGGGAGGGTGAAAAACTGTTTTTT

j_call: TRBJ1-3
v_call: TRBV7-8
d_call: NA
clone_size: NA
cdr3_aa: CASSFDSIRGNTIYF
cdr3_nt: TGTGCCAGCAGCTTCGACAGTATTCGTGGAAACACCATATATTTT

j_call: TRBJ2-1
v_call: TRBV7-6
d_call: TRBD2
clone_size: NA
cdr3_aa: CASSLYPGLAGGGAYNEQFF
cdr3_nt: TGTGCCAGCAGCTTATATCCGGGACTAGCGGGAGGGGGGGCCTACAATGAGCAGTTCTTC

j_call: TRBJ1-2
v_call: TRBV19
d_call: NA
clone_size: NA
cdr3_aa: CASSFSSDGYTF
cdr3_nt: TGTGCCAGTAGTTTCTCCTCTGATGGCTACACCTTC

j_call: TRBJ2-1
v_call: TRBV11-2
d_call: TRBD2
clone_size: NA
cdr3_aa: CASRPSGKSSYNEQFF
cdr3_nt: TGTGCCAGCAGACCTAGCGGCAAGAGCTCCTACAATGAGCAGTTCTTC

j_call: TRBJ1-1
v_call: TRBV12-5
d_call: NA
clone_size: NA
cdr3_aa: CASGRGGALGTEAFF
cdr3_nt: TGTGCTAGTGGGAGAGGAGGGGCGCTGGGCACTGAAGCTTTCTTT

j_call: TRBJ2-3
v_call: TRBV2
d_call: TRBD1
clone_size: NA
cdr3_aa: CASSASGTGADTQYF
cdr3_nt: TGTGCCAGCAGTGCTTCCGGGACAGGGGCAGATACGCAGTATTTT

j_call: TRBJ1-1
v_call: TRBV2
d_call: NA
clone_size: NA
cdr3_aa: CASSENPVGTEAFF
cdr3_nt: TGTGCCAGCAGTGAAAATCCGGTCGGGACTGAAGCTTTCTTT

j_call: TRBJ1-5
v_call: TRBV7-2
d_call: NA
clone_size: NA
cdr3_aa: CASSSKGVNQPQHF
cdr3_nt: TGTGCCAGCAGCTCGAAAGGGGTCAATCAGCCCCAGCATTTT

j_call: TRBJ2-2
v_call: TRBV7-2
d_call: TRBD2
clone_size: NA
cdr3_aa: CASSLPSSGTNTGELFF
cdr3_nt: TGTGCCAGCAGCCTGCCCTCTAGCGGGACGAACACCGGGGAGCTGTTTTTT

j_call: TRBJ1-2
v_call: TRBV19
d_call: NA
clone_size: NA
cdr3_aa: CASSSMEERTSGYTF
cdr3_nt: TGTGCCAGTAGTAGCATGGAGGAACGGACGTCTGGCTACACCTTC

j_call: TRBJ1-1
v_call: TRBV6-1
d_call: NA
clone_size: NA
cdr3_aa: CASIQGVGTEAFF
cdr3_nt: TGTGCCAGCATCCAAGGGGTGGGGACTGAAGCTTTCTTT

j_call: TRBJ2-1
v_call: TRBV7-6
d_call: TRBD2
clone_size: NA
cdr3_aa: CASSLFRAGGPGEQFF
cdr3_nt: TGTGCCAGCAGCTTATTCAGGGCGGGAGGCCCCGGTGAGCAGTTCTTC

j_call: TRBJ2-5
v_call: TRBV7-2
d_call: NA
clone_size: NA
cdr3_aa: CASSLYLETQYF
cdr3_nt: TGTGCCAGCAGCTTATATCTAGAGACCCAGTACTTC

j_call: TRBJ1-2
v_call: TRBV4-1
d_call: NA
clone_size: NA
cdr3_aa: CASSQAEQASYGYTF
cdr3_nt: TGCGCCAGCAGCCAGGCCGAACAGGCGTCCTATGGCTACACCTTC

j_call: TRBJ2-3
v_call: TRBV7-3
d_call: TRBD2
clone_size: NA
cdr3_aa: CASSPLGGLAGGRPDTQYF
cdr3_nt: TGTGCCAGCAGCCCCCTTGGGGGACTAGCGGGAGGGCGGCCAGATACGCAGTATTTT

j_call: TRBJ2-1
v_call: TRBV5-1
d_call: NA
clone_size: few
cdr3_aa: CASNSGVSYNEQFF
cdr3_nt: TGCGCCAGCAATAGCGGAGTATCCTACAATGAGCAGTTCTTC

j_call: TRBJ2-7
v_call: TRBV9
d_call: NA
clone_size: NA
cdr3_aa: CASSDSPSSPRYEQYF
cdr3_nt: TGTGCCAGCAGCGATTCCCCCTCTTCTCCTCGCTACGAGCAGTACTTC

j_call: TRBJ1-1
v_call: TRBV4-3
d_call: NA
clone_size: NA
cdr3_aa: CASSQDMMYPLEAFF
cdr3_nt: TGCGCCAGCAGCCAAGATATGATGTACCCACTTGAAGCTTTCTTT

j_call: TRBJ2-7
v_call: TRBV6-5
d_call: TRBD1
clone_size: NA
cdr3_aa: CANSYDRVRHEQYF
cdr3_nt: TGTGCCAACAGCTACGACAGGGTGCGCCACGAGCAGTACTTC

j_call: TRBJ2-3
v_call: TRBV27
d_call: NA
clone_size: NA
cdr3_aa: CASSLSRLGGWYF
cdr3_nt: TGTGCCAGCAGTTTATCGAGGTTGGGAGGTTGGTATTTT

j_call: TRBJ2-1
v_call: TRBV14
d_call: NA
clone_size: NA
cdr3_aa: CASSQVINYDLFF
cdr3_nt: TGTGCCAGCAGCCAAGTGATAAACTACGATCTGTTCTTC

j_call: TRBJ1-4
v_call: TRBV30
d_call: TRBD1
clone_size: NA
cdr3_aa: CAWNRDSGEKLFF
cdr3_nt: TGTGCCTGGAACCGGGACAGCGGGGAAAAACTGTTTTTT

j_call: TRBJ2-3
v_call: TRBV13
d_call: TRBD1
clone_size: NA
cdr3_aa: CASSLYRGVGADTQYF
cdr3_nt: TGTGCCAGCAGCTTGTACAGGGGAGTTGGCGCAGATACGCAGTATTTT

j_call: TRBJ2-1
v_call: TRBV7-2
d_call: TRBD2
clone_size: few
cdr3_aa: CASSGTSDHNEQFF
cdr3_nt: TGTGCCAGCTCCGGGACTAGCGATCACAATGAGCAGTTCTTC

j_call: TRBJ1-5
v_call: TRBV29-1
d_call: NA
clone_size: NA
cdr3_aa: CSIWRGDDQPQHF
cdr3_nt: TGCAGCATTTGGAGGGGCGATGATCAGCCCCAGCATTTT

j_call: TRBJ2-7
v_call: TRBV21-1
d_call: NA
clone_size: medium-sized
cdr3_aa: CASSRGLASEQYF
cdr3_nt: TGTGCCAGCAGCCGCGGACTAGCGTCGGAGCAGTACTTC

j_call: TRBJ2-7
v_call: TRBV5-1
d_call: TRBD1
clone_size: NA
cdr3_aa: CASSLGTGEYEQYF
cdr3_nt: TGCGCCAGCAGCTTGGGGACAGGGGAATACGAGCAGTACTTC